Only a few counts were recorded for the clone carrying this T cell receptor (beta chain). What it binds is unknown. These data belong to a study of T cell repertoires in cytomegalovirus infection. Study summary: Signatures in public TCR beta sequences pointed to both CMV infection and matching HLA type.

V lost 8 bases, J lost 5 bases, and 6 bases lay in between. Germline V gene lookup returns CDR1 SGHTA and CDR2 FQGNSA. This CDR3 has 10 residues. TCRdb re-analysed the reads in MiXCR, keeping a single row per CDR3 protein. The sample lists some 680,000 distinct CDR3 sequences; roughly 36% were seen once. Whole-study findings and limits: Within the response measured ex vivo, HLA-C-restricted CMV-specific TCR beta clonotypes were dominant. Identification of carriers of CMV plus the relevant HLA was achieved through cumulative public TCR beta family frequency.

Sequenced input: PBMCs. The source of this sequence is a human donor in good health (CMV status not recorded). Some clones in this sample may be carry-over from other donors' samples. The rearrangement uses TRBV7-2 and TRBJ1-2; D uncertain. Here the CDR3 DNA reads TGTGCCAGCGGCCAGTATGGCTACACCTTC. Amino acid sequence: CASGQYGYTF.